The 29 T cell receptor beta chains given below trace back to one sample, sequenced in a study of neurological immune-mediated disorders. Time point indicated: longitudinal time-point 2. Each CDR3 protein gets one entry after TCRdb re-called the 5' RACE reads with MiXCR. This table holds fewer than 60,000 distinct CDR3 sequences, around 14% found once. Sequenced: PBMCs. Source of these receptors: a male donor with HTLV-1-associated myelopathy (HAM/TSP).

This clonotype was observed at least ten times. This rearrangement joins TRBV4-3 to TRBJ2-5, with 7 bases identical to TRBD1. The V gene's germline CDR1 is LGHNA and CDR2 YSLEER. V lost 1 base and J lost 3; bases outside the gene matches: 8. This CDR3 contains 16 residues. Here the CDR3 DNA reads TGCGCCAGCAGCCAAGTGATTGACAGGGAAAAAGAGACCCAGTACTTC. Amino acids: CASSQVIDREKETQYF.

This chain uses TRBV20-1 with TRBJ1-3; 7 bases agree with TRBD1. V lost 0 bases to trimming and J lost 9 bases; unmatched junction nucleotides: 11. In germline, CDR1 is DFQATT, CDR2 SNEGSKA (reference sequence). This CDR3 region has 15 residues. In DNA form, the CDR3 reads TGCAGTGCTAGAGAAAAAGGGGGCTTAAGAAGCACCATATATTTT. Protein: CSAREKGGLRSTIYF.

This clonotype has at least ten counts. In DNA, the CDR3 is TGTGCCAGCAGCTCACCTCTAGGGGGGTTAGAGACCCAGTACTTC. Translated, it gives CASSSPLGGLETQYF. The V call is TRBV7-6, the J call TRBJ2-5; D is possibly TRBD1 or TRBD2 (6 bases each). Trimming took 4 bases from V and 4 from J, leaving 16 bases between them. Per the germline V gene, CDR1 is SGHVS and CDR2 is FNYEAQ. The CDR3 sequence is 15 residues long.

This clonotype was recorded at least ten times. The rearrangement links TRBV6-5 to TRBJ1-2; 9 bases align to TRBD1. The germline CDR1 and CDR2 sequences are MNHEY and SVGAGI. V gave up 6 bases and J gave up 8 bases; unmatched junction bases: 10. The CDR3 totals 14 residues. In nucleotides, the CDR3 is TGTGCCAGCAGCCCCCGACAGGGGGTTCGGGGCTACACCTTC. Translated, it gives CASSPRQGVRGYTF.

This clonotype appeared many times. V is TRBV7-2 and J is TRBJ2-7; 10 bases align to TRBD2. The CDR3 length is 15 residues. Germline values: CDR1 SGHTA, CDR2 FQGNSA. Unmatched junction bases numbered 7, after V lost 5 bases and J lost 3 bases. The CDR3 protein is CASSLSSGGFYEQYF. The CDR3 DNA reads TGTGCCAGCAGCCTATCTAGCGGGGGATTCTACGAGCAGTACTTC.

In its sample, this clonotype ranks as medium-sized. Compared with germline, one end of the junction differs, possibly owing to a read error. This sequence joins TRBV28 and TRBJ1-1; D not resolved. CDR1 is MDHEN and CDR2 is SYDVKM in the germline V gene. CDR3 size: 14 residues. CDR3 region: CGSLGHWVNTEAFF. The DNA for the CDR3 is TGTGGCAGCTTAGGTCATTGGGTCAACACTGAAGCTTTCTTT.

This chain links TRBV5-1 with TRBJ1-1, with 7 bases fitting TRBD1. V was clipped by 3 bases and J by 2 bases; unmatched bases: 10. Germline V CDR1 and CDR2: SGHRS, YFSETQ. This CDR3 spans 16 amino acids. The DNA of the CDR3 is TGCGCCAGCAGCTCTCAGACCGGGACAGATAACACTGAAGCTTTCTTT. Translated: CASSSQTGTDNTEAFF.

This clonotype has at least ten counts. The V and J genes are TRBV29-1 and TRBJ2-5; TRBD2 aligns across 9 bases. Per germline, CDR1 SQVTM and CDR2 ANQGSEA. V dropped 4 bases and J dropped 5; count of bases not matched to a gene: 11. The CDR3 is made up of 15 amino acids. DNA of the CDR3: TGCAGCGTTGTTTATAGCGGGGGCCCAGGCGAGACCCAGTACTTC. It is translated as CSVVYSGGPGETQYF.

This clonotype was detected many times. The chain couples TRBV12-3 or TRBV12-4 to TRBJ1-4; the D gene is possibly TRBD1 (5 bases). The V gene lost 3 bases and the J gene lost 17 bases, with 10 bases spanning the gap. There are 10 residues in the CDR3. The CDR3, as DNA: TGTGCCAGCAGTTTCCGGGACCCCTTTTTT. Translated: CASSFRDPFF.

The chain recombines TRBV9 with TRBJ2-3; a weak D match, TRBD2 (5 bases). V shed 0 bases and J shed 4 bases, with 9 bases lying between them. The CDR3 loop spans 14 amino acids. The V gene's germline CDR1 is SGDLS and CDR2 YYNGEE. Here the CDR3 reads CASSVAISADTQYF. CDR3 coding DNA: TGTGCCAGCAGCGTAGCTATTAGCGCAGATACGCAGTATTTT.

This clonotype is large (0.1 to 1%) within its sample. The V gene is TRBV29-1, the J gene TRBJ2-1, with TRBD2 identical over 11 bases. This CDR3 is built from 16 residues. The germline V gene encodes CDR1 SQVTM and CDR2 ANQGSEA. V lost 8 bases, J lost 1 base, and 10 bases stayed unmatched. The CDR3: CSYISGGAGSYNEQFF. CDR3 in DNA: TGCAGCTACATTAGCGGGGGGGCGGGGTCCTACAATGAGCAGTTCTTC.

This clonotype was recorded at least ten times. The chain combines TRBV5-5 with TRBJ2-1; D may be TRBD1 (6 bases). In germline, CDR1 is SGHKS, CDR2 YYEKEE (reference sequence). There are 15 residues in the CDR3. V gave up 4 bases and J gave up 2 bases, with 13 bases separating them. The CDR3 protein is CASSPQGPTYNEQFF. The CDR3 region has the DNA TGTGCCAGCAGCCCACAGGGCCCGACCTACAATGAGCAGTTCTTC.

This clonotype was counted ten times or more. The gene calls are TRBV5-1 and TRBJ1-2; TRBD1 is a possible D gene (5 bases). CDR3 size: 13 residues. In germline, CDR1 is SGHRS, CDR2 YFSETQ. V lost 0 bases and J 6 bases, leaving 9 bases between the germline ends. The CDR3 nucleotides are TGCGCCAGCAGCTTGGTCGGGACTAATGGCTACACCTTC. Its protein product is CASSLVGTNGYTF. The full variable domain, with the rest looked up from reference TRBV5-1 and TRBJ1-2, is KAGVTQTPRYLIKTRGQQVTLSCSPISGHRSVSWYQQTPGQGLQFLFEYFSETQRNKGNFPGRFSGRQFSNSRSEMNVSTLELGDSALYLCASSLVGTNGYTFGSGTRLTVV.

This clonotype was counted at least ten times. DNA for the CDR3: TGCGCCAGCAGTGTCGGACAGGGAAGGTCTGAAGCTTTCTTT. It specifies CASSVGQGRSEAFF. The rearrangement uses TRBV10-2 and TRBJ1-1, with 8 bases fitting TRBD1. The CDR3 runs to 14 residues. J gave up 6 bases and V 4 bases, and 7 bases lay outside the gene matches. In germline, CDR1 is WSHSY, CDR2 SAAADI.

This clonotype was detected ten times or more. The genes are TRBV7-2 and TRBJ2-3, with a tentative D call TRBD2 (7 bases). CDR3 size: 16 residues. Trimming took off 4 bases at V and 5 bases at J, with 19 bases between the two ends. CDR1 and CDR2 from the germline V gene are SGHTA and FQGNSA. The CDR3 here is CASSSPGGGAVDTQYF. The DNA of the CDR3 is TGTGCCAGCAGCTCCCCTGGGGGGGGGGCAGTAGATACGCAGTATTTT.

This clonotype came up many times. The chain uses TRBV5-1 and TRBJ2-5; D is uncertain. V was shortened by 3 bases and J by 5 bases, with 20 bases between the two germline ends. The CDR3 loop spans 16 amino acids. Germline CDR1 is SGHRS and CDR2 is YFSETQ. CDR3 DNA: TGCGCCAGCAGCTCCGGATTAACTCCGCTGGGGGAGACCCAGTACTTC. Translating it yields CASSSGLTPLGETQYF.

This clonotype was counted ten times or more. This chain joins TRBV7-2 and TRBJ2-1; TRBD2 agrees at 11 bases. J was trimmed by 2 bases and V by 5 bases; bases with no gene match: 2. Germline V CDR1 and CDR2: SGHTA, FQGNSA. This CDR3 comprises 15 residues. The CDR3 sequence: CASSQTSGAYNEQFF. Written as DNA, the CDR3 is TGTGCCAGCAGCCAGACTAGCGGGGCCTACAATGAGCAGTTCTTC.

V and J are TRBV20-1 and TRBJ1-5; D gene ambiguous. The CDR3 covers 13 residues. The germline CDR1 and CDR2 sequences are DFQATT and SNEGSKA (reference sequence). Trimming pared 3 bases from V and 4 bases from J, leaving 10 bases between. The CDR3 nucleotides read TGCAGTGCTAGTCCCGGTTTTAATCAGCCCCAGCATTTT. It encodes CSASPGFNQPQHF.

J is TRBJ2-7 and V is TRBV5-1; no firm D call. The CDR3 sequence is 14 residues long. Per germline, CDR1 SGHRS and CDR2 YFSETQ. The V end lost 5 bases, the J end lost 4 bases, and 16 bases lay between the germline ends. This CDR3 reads CASSLPGRWYEQYF. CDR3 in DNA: TGCGCCAGCAGTTTACCGGGTCGGTGGTACGAGCAGTACTTC.

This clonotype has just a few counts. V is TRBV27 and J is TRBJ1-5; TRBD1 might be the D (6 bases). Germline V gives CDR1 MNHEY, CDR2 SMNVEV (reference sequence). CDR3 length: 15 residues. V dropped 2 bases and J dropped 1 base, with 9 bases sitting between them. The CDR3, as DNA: TGTGCCAGCAGTTTAAATGGGGGCAGCAATCAGCCCCAGCATTTT. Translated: CASSLNGGSNQPQHF.

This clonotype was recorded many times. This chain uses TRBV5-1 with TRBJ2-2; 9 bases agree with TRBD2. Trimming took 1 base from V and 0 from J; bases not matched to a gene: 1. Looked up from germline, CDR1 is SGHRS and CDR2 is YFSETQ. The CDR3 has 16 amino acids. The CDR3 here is CASSLLAGANTGELFF. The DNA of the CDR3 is TGCGCCAGCAGCTTGTTAGCGGGGGCGAACACCGGGGAGCTGTTTTTT. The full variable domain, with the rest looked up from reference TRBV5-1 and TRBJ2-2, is KAGVTQTPRYLIKTRGQQVTLSCSPISGHRSVSWYQQTPGQGLQFLFEYFSETQRNKGNFPGRFSGRQFSNSRSEMNVSTLELGDSALYLCASSLLAGANTGELFFGEGSRLTVL.

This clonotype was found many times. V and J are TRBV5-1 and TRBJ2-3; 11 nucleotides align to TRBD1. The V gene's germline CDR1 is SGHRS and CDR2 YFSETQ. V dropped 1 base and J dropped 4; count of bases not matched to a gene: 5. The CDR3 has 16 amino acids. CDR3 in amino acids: CASSLYGQGAADTQYF. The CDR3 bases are TGCGCCAGCAGCTTGTACGGACAGGGGGCCGCAGATACGCAGTATTTT.

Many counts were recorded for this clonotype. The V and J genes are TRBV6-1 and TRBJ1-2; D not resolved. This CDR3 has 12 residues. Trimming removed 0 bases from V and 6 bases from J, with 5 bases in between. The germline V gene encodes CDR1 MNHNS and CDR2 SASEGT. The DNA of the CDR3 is TGTGCCAGCAGTGAAGCGCTTCATGGCTACACCTTC. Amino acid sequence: CASSEALHGYTF.

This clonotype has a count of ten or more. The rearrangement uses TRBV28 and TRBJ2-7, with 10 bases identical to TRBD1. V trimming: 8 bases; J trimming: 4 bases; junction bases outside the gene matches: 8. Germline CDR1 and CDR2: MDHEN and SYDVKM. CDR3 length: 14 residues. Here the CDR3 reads CASGPWDRGYEQYF. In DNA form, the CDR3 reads TGTGCCAGCGGACCGTGGGACAGGGGTTACGAGCAGTACTTC.

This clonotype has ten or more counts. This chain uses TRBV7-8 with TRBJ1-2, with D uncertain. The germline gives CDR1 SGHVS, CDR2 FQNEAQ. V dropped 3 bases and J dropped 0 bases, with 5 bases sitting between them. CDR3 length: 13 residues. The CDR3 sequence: CASSFGSNYGYTF. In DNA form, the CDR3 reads TGTGCCAGCAGCTTCGGGTCTAACTATGGCTACACCTTC.

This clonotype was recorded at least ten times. CDR3 in amino acids: CASSLKAGANYGYTF. CDR3 DNA sequence: TGTGCCAGCAGTTTAAAGGCAGGGGCCAACTATGGCTACACCTTC. The rearrangement links TRBV27 to TRBJ1-2, with D possibly matching TRBD1 (6 bases). V was cut by 2 bases and J by 2 bases, with 12 bases left in between. This CDR3 spans 15 amino acids. Per the germline V gene, CDR1 is MNHEY and CDR2 is SMNVEV (reference sequence).

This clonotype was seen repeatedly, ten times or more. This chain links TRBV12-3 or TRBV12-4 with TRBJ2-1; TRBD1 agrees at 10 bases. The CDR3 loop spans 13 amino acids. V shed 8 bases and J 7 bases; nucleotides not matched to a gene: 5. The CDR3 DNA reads TGTGCCAGCGGGACAGGGGTTCGGAATGAGCAGTTCTTC. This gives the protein CASGTGVRNEQFF.

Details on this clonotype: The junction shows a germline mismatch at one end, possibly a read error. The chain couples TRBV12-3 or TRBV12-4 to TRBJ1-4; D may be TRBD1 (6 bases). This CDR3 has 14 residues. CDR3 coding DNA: TGTGCCAGCAAACGGTCAGGGGTGATTGAAGAACTGTTTTTT. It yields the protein CASKRSGVIEELFF.

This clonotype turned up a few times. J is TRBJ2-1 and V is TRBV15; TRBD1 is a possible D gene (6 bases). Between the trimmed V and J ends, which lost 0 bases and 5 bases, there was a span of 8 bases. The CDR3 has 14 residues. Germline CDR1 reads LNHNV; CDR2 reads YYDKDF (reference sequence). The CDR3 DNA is TGTGCCACCAGCAGAGACCGGACAGACAATGAGCAGTTCTTC. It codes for CATSRDRTDNEQFF.